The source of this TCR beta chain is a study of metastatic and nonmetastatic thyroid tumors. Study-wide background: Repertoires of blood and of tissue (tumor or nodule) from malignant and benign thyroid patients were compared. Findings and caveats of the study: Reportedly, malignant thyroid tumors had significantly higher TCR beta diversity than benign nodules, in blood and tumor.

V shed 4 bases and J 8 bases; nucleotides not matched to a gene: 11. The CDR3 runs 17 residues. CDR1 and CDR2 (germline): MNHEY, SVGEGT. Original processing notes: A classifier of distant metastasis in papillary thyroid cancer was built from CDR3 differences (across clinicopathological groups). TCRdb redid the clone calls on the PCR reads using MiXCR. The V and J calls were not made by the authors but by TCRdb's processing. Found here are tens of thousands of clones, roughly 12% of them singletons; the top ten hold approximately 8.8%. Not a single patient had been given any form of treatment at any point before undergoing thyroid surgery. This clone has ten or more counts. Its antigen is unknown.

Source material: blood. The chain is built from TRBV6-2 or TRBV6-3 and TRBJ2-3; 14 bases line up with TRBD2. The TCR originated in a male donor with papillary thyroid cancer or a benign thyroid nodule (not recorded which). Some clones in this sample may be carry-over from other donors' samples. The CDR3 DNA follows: TGTGCCAGCAGTTTCCAGGGACTAGCGGGGGCAAGGGGTACGCAGTATTTT. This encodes CASSFQGLAGARGTQYF.